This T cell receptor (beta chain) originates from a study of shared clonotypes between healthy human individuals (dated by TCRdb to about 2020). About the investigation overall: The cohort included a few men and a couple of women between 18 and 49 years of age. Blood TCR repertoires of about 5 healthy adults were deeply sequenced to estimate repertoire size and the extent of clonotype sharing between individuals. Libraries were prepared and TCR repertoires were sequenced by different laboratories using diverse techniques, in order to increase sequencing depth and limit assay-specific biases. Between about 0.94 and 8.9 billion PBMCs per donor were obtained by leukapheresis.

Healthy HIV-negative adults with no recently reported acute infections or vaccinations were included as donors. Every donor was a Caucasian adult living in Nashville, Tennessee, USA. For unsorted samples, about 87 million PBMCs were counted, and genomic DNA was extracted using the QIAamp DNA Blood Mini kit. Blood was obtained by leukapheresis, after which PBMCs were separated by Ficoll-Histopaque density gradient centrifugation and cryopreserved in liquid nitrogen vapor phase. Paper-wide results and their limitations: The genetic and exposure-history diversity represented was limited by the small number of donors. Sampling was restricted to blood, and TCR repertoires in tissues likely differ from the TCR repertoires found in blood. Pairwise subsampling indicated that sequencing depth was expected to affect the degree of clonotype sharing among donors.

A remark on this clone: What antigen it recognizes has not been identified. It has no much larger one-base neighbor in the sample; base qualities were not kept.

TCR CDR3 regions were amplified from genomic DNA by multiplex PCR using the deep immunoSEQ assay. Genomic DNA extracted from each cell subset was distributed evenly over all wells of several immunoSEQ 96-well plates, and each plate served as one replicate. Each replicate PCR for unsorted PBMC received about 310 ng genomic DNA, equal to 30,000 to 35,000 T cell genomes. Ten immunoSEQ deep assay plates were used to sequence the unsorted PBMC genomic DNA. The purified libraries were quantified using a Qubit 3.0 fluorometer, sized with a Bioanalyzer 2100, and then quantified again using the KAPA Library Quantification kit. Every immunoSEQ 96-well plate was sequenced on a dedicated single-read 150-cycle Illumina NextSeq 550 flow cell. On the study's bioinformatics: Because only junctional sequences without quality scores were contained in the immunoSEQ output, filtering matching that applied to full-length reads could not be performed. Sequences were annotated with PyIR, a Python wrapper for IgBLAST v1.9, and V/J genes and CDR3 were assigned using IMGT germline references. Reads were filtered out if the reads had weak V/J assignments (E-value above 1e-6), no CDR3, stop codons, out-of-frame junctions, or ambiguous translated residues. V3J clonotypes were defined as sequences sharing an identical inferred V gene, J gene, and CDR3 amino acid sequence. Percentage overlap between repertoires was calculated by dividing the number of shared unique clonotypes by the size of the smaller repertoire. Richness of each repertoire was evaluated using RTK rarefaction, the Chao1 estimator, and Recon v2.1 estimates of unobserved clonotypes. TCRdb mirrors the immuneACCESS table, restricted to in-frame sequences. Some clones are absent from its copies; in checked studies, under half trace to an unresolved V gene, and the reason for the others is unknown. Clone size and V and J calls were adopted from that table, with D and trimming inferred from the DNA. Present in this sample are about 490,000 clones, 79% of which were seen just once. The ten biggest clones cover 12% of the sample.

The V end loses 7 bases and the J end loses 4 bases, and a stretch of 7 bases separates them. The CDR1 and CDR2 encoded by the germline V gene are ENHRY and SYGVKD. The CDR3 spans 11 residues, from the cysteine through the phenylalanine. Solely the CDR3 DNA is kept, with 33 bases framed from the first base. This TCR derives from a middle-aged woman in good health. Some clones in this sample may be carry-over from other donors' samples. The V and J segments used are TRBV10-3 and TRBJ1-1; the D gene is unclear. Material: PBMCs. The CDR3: CAIIKGTEAFF. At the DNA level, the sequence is TGTGCCATCATTAAGGGCACTGAAGCTTTCTTT.